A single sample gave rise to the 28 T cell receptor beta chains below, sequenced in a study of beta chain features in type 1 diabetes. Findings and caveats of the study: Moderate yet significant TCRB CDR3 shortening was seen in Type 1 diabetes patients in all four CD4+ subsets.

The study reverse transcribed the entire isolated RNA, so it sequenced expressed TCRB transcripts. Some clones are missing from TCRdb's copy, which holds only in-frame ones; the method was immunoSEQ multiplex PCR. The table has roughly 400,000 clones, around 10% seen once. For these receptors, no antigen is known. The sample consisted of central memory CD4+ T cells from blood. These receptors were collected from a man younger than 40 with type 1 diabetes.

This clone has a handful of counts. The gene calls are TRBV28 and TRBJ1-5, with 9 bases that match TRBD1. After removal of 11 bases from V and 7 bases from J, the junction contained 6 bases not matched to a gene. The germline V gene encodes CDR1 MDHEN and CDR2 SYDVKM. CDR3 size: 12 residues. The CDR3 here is CAEGTGSQPQHF. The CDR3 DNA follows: TGTGCCGAAGGGACAGGGTCCCAGCCCCAGCATTTT. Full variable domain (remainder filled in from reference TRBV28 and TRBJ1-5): DVKVTQSSRYLVKRTGEKVFLECVQDMDHENMFWYRQDPGLGLRLIYFSYDVKMKEKGDIPEGYSVSREKKERFSLILESASTNQTSMYLCAEGTGSQPQHFGDGTRLSIL.

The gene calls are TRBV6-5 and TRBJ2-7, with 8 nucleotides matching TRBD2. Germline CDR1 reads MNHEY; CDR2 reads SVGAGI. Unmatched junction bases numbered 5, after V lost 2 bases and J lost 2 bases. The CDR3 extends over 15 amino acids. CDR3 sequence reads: CASSYGTSRAYEQYF. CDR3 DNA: TGTGCCAGCAGTTACGGGACTAGTAGGGCCTACGAGCAGTACTTC.

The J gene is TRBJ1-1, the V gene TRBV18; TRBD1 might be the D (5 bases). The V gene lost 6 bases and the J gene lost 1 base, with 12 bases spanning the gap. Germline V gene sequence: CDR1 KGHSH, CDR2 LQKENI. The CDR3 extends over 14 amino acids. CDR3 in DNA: TGTGCCAGCTCGCCAATGACAGAGAACACTGAAGCTTTCTTT. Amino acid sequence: CASSPMTENTEAFF.

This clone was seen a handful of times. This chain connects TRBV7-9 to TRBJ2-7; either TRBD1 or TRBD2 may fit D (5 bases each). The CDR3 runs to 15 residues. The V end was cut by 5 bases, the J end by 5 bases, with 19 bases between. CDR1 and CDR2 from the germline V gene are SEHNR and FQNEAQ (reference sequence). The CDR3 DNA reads TGTGCCAGCAGCACAACCACCAAAGGGACGCACGAGCAGTACTTC. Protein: CASSTTTKGTHEQYF.

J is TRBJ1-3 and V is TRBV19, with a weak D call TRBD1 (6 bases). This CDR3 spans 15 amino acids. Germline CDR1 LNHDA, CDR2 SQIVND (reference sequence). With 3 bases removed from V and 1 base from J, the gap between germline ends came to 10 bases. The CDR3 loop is CASSMLQGSGNTIYF. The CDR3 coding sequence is TGTGCCAGTAGTATGTTACAGGGATCTGGAAACACCATATATTTT. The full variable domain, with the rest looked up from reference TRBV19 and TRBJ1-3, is DGGITQSPKYLFRKEGQNVTLSCEQNLNHDAMYWYRQDPGQGLRLIYYSQIVNDFQKGDIAEGYSVSREKKESFPLTVTSAQKNPTAFYLCASSMLQGSGNTIYFGEGSWLTVV.

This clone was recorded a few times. The CDR3 region is CASSYDSVKGNEQFF. Written as DNA, the CDR3 is TGTGCCAGCAGCTACGACTCCGTTAAAGGCAATGAGCAGTTCTTC. The V and J genes are TRBV14 and TRBJ2-1; no clear D. V lost 5 bases to trimming and J lost 6 bases, with 17 bases between them. This CDR3 is 15 amino acids long. Germline V lookup: CDR1 SGHDN, CDR2 FVKESK.

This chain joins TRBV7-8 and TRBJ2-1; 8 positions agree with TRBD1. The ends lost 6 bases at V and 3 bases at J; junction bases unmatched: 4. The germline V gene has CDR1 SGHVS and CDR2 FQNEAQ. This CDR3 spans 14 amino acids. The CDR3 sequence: CASRDREVYNEQFF. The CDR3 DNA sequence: TGTGCCAGCAGGGACAGGGAAGTCTACAATGAGCAGTTCTTC.

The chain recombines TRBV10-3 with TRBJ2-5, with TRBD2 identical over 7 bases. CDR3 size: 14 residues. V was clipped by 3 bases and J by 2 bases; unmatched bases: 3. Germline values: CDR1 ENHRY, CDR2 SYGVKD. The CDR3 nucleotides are TGTGCCATCAGTGAAACTAGCGATCAAGAGACCCAGTACTTC. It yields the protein CAISETSDQETQYF.

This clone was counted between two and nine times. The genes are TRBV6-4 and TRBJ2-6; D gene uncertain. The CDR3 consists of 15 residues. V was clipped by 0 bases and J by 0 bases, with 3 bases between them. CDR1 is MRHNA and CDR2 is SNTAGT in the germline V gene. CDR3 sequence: CASSDSGSGANVLTF. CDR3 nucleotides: TGTGCCAGCAGTGACTCAGGCTCTGGGGCCAACGTCCTGACTTTC.

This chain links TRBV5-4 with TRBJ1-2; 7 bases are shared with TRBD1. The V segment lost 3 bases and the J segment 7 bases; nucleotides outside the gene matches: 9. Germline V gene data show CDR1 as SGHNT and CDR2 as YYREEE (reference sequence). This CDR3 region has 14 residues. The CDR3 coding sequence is TGTGCCAGCAGCTCAAGACAGGGAAGAGCTGGCTACACCTTC. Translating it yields CASSSRQGRAGYTF.

CDR3 sequence reads: CAISQGTEAFF. The CDR3, as DNA: TGTGCCATCAGCCAGGGCACTGAAGCTTTCTTT. The J gene is TRBJ1-1, the V gene TRBV6-6; weak D call: TRBD1 (5 bases). The V gene lost 10 bases and the J gene lost 4 bases, with 10 bases spanning the gap. CDR3 size: 11 residues. The V gene's germline CDR1 is MNHNY and CDR2 SVGAGI (reference sequence).

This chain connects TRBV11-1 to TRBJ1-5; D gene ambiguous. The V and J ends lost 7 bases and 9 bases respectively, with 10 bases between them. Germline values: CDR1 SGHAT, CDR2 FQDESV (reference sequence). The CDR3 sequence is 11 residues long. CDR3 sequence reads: CASNAQRPQHF. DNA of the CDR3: TGTGCCAGCAACGCCCAGCGGCCCCAGCATTTT.

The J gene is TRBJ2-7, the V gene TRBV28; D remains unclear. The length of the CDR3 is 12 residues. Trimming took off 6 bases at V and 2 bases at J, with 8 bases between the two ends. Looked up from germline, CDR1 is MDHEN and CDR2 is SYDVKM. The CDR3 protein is CASRSSTYEQYF. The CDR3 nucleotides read TGTGCCAGCAGATCATCAACCTACGAGCAGTACTTC.

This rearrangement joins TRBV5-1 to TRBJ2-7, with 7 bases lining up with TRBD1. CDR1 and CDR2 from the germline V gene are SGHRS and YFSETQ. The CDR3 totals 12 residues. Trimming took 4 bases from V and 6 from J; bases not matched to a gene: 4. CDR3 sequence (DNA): TGCGCCAGCAGCCACCAGGGGGTCGAGCAGTACTTC. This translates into CASSHQGVEQYF.

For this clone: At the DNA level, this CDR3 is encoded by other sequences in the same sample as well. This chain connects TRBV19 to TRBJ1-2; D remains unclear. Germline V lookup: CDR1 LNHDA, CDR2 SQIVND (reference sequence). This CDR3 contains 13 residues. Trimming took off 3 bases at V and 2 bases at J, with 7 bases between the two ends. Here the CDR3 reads CASSIGGNYGYTF. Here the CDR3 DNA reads TGTGCCAGTAGTATCGGCGGGAACTATGGCTACACCTTC. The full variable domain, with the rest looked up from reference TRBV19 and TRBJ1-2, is DGGITQSPKYLFRKEGQNVTLSCEQNLNHDAMYWYRQDPGQGLRLIYYSQIVNDFQKGDIAEGYSVSREKKESFPLTVTSAQKNPTAFYLCASSIGGNYGYTFGSGTRLTVV.

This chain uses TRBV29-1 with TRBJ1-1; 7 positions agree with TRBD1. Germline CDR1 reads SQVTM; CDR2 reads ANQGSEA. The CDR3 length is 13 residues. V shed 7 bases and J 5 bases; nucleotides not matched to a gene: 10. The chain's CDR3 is CSALDRVGTEAFF. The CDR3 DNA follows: TGCAGCGCCTTAGACAGGGTGGGGACTGAAGCTTTCTTT.

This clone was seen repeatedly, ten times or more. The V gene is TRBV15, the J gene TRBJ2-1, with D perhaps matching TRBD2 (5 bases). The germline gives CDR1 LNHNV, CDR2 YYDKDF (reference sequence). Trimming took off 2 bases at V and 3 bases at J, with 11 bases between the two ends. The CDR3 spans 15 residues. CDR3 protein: CATSRLRGSYNEQFF. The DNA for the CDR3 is TGTGCCACCAGCAGATTGCGAGGGAGCTACAATGAGCAGTTCTTC.

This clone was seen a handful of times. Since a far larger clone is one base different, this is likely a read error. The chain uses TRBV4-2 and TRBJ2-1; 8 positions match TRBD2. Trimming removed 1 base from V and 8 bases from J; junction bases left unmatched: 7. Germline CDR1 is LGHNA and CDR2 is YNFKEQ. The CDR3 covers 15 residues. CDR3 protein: CASSQAAGAVDEQFF. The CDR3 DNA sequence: TGTGCCAGCAGCCAAGCAGCGGGAGCGGTTGATGAGCAGTTCTTC.

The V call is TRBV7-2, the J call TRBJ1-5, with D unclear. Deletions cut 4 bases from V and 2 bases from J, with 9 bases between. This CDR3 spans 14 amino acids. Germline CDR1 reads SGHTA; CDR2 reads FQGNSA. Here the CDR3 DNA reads TGTGCCAGCAGCTATCAGGCCCGCAATCAGCCCCAGCATTTT. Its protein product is CASSYQARNQPQHF.

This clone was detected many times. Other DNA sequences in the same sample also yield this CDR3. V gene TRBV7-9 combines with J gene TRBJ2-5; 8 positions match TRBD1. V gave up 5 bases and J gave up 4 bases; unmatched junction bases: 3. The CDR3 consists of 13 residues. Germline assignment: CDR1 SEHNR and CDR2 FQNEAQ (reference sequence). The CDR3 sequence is CASSLTGVETQYF. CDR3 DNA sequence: TGTGCCAGCAGCCTGACAGGGGTAGAGACCCAGTACTTC.

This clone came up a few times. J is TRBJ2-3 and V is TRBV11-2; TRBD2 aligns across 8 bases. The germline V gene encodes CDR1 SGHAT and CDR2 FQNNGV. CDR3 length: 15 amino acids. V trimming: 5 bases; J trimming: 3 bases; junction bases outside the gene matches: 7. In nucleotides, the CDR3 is TGTGCCAGCAGCGGACAGATAGCGGGGACAGATACGCAGTATTTT. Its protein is CASSGQIAGTDTQYF. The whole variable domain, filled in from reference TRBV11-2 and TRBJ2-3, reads EAGVAQSPRYKIIEKRQSVAFWCNPISGHATLYWYQQILGQGPKLLIQFQNNGVVDDSQLPKDRFSAERLKGVDSTLKIQPAKLEDSAVYLCASSGQIAGTDTQYFGPGTRLTVL.

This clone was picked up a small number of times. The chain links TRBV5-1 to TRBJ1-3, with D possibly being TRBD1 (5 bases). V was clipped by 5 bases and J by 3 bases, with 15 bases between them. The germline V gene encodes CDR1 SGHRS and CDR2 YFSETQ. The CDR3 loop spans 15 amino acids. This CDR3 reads CASSQSSGNGNTIYF. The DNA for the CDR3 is TGCGCCAGCAGTCAGAGTTCAGGGAATGGAAACACCATATATTTT.

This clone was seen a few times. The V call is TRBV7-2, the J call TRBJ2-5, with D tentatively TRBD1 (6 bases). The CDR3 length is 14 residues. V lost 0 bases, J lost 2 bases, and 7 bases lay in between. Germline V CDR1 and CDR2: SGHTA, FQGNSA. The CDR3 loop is CASSLADSQETQYF. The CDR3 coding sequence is TGTGCCAGCAGCTTAGCGGACAGTCAAGAGACCCAGTACTTC. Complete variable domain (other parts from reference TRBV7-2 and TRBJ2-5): GAGVSQSPSNKVTEKGKDVELRCDPISGHTALYWYRQSLGQGLEFLIYFQGNSAPDKSGLPSDRFSAERTGGSVSTLTIQRTQQEDSAVYLCASSLADSQETQYFGPGTRLLVL.

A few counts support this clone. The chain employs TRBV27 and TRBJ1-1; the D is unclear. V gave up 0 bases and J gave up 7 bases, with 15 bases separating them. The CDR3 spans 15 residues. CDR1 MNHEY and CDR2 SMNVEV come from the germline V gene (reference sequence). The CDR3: CASSLSSGLALEAFF. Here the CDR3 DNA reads TGTGCCAGCAGTTTATCGTCCGGGCTCGCCCTTGAAGCTTTCTTT.

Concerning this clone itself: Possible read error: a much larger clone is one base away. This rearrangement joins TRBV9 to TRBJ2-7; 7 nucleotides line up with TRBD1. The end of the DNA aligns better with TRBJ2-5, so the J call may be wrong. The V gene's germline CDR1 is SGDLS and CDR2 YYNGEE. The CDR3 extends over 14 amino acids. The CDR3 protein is CASSSGQIQGTQYF. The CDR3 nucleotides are TGTGCCAGCAGCTCGGGACAGATCCAAGGGACCCAGTACTTC.

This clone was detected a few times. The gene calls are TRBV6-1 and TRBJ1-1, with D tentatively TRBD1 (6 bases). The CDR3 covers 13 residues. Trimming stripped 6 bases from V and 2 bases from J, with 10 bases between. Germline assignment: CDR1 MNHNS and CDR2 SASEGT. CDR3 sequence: CASSWGQNTEAFF. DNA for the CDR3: TGTGCCAGCAGCTGGGGACAAAACACTGAAGCTTTCTTT.

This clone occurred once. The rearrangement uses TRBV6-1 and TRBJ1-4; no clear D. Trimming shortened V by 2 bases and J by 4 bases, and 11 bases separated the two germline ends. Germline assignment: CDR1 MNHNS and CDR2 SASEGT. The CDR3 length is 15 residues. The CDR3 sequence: CASSERASGNEKLFF. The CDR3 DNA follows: TGTGCCAGCAGTGAAAGGGCAAGCGGTAATGAAAAACTGTTTTTT.

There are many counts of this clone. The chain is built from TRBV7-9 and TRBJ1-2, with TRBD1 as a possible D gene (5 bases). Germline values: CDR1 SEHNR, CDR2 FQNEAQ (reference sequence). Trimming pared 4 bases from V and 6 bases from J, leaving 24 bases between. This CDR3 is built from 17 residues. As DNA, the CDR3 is TGTGCCAGCAGCTCAGAGTGGACACAGTCCGAATCGCATGGCTACACCTTC. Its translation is CASSSEWTQSESHGYTF.